This is a list of T cell receptor beta chains from one sample in a study of cytomegalovirus exposure and HLA in healthy donors. The assay was immunoSEQ multiplex PCR, and TCRdb's table has in-frame clones only and misses some. The sample includes 75,000 to 100,000 clones, 73% of them seen just once. Source material: PBMCs. Every receptor here comes from a man between 40 and 49 years old in good health and CMV-seronegative. CDR3s include the opening cysteine and the closing phenylalanine or tryptophan. Fields, in order: D gene, clone size, V gene, J gene, CDR3 protein, CDR3 DNA. The D gene is left open where the match is weak. Rows give clone size only sometimes, using once, few, many, or a class for an expanded clone.

.,.,TRBV10-3,TRBJ1-5,CAISESRQGNQPQHF,TGTGCCATCAGTGAGTCAAGACAGGGCAATCAGCCCCAGCATTTT
TRBD1,.,TRBV5-6,TRBJ2-3,CASSAPDRSTDTQYF,TGTGCCAGCAGCGCCCCGGACAGGAGCACAGATACGCAGTATTTT
TRBD1,.,TRBV7-9,TRBJ1-4,CASSSRQGGPTNEKLFF,TGTGCCAGCAGCTCAAGACAGGGAGGTCCAACTAATGAAAAACTGTTTTTT
.,few,TRBV6-5,TRBJ2-7,CASSSPAGLTSYEQYF,TGTGCCAGCAGTTCCCCGGCGGGTCTCACCTCCTACGAGCAGTACTTC
TRBD1,once,TRBV4-1,TRBJ1-2,CASSQDDRAVNYGYTF,TGCGCCAGCAGCCAAGACGACAGGGCCGTTAACTATGGCTACACCTTC
TRBD2,.,TRBV27,TRBJ2-1,CASSLAGGFEVEQFF,TGTGCCAGCAGTTTGGCGGGGGGTTTTGAAGTTGAGCAGTTCTTC
TRBD1,few,TRBV29-1,TRBJ2-1,CSALSTGEEQFF,TGCAGCGCACTATCTACAGGGGAGGAGCAGTTCTTC
.,once,TRBV2,TRBJ1-6,CASSTDSYSPLHF,TGTGCCAGCAGTACGGACAGTTATTCACCCCTCCACTTT
.,.,TRBV2,TRBJ1-1,CASRRRGGDTEAFF,TGTGCCAGCAGAAGACGAGGAGGGGACACTGAAGCTTTCTTT
.,.,TRBV7-2,TRBJ2-7,CASSARTDSYEQYF,TGTGCCAGCAGCGCTCGGACAGACTCCTACGAGCAGTACTTC
.,.,TRBV4-3,TRBJ2-1,CASSQPDRPYNEQFF,TGCGCCAGCAGCCAACCGGACAGACCCTACAATGAGCAGTTCTTC
TRBD1,.,TRBV2,TRBJ2-5,CASSDLGTAIQETQYF,TGTGCCAGCAGTGACCTCGGGACAGCAATCCAAGAGACCCAGTACTTC
TRBD1,.,TRBV4-3,TRBJ2-2,CASGPSTGGTGELFF,TGCGCCAGCGGACCGTCGACAGGGGGCACCGGGGAGCTGTTTTTT
TRBD2,.,TRBV2,TRBJ2-1,CASRVLAGGYNEQFF,TGTGCCAGCAGAGTACTAGCGGGGGGGTACAATGAGCAGTTCTTC
.,.,TRBV6-6,TRBJ2-7,CASSNPRGSSEQYF,TGTGCCAGCAGCAACCCCCGAGGCAGTAGCGAGCAGTACTTC
TRBD1,once,TRBV7-9,TRBJ1-1,CASSFQQGTNTEAFF,TGTGCCAGCAGCTTCCAACAGGGGACGAACACTGAAGCTTTCTTT
.,.,TRBV7-9,TRBJ1-2,CASSLGGDYGYTF,TGTGCCAGCAGCTTAGGGGGCGACTATGGCTACACCTTC
TRBD1,once,TRBV5-1,TRBJ1-2,CASSLVFTGQGIGGYTF,TGCGCCAGCAGCTTGGTGTTTACGGGACAGGGAATAGGTGGCTACACCTTC
.,.,TRBV25-1,TRBJ2-7,CASSEFGGTYEQYF,TGTGCCAGCAGTGAATTTGGCGGGACCTACGAGCAGTACTTC
TRBD2,.,TRBV6-6,TRBJ2-7,CASRLAGGTYEQYF,TGTGCCAGCAGGCTAGCGGGGGGGACCTACGAGCAGTACTTC
TRBD1,few,TRBV7-9,TRBJ1-2,CASSFRQGSIYGYTF,TGTGCCAGCAGCTTTCGACAGGGGAGTATCTATGGCTACACCTTC
TRBD2,.,TRBV9,TRBJ2-1,CASSVGPGGEQFF,TGTGCCAGCAGCGTAGGCCCGGGGGGGGAGCAGTTCTTC
.,few,TRBV10-3,TRBJ1-3,CAISLGGNTIYF,TGTGCCATCAGTCTAGGTGGAAACACCATATATTTT
TRBD2,.,TRBV4-2,TRBJ2-5,CASSQDPLAGGRQETQYF,TGTGCCAGCAGCCAAGATCCATTAGCGGGGGGGCGGCAAGAGACCCAGTACTTC
.,.,TRBV5-4,TRBJ2-5,CASSSRGTQETQYF,TGTGCCAGCAGCTCGCGGGGAACCCAAGAGACCCAGTACTTC
.,.,TRBV18,TRBJ1-1,CASSPVASNTEAFF,TGTGCCAGCTCACCAGTAGCGTCGAACACTGAAGCTTTCTTT
TRBD1,.,TRBV11-3,TRBJ2-3,CASSHGTGHTDTQYF,TGTGCCAGCAGTCACGGGACAGGGCACACAGATACGCAGTATTTT
TRBD1,.,TRBV7-2,TRBJ1-2,CASSLVGGQEYGYTF,TGTGCCAGCAGCTTAGTAGGAGGACAGGAGTATGGCTACACCTTC
.,few,TRBV27,TRBJ2-1,CASSRGNEQFF,TGTGCCAGCAGTAGGGGGAATGAGCAGTTCTTC
TRBD2,.,TRBV15,TRBJ2-7,CATSRVQTSGTKMYEQYF,TGTGCCACCAGCAGAGTCCAGACTAGCGGTACGAAAATGTACGAGCAGTACTTC
.,.,TRBV7-5,TRBJ2-1,CVRSLVTRTDYNEQFF,TGTGTCAGAAGCTTAGTCACCCGGACAGACTACAATGAGCAGTTCTTC
.,.,TRBV5-1,TRBJ1-2,CASSEPGNYGYTF,TGCGCCAGCAGTGAACCGGGGAACTATGGCTACACCTTC
.,once,TRBV5-4,TRBJ2-5,CASSPRSGQETQYF,TGTGCCAGCAGCCCCCGATCGGGGCAAGAGACCCAGTACTTC
.,.,TRBV10-3,TRBJ1-1,CAIRAGRESDEAFF,TGTGCCATCAGGGCGGGTAGGGAGTCTGATGAAGCTTTCTTT
TRBD1,.,TRBV5-7,TRBJ1-2,CASSLNITGEDYGYTF,TGTGCCAGCAGCTTGAATATAACAGGGGAAGACTATGGCTACACCTTC
.,.,TRBV27,TRBJ2-2,CASSVTNTGELFF,TGTGCCAGCAGTGTCACGAACACCGGGGAGCTGTTTTTT
TRBD2,.,TRBV2,TRBJ2-7,CASSEFSWASGGFEQYF,TGTGCCAGCAGTGAGTTCAGCTGGGCTAGCGGGGGGTTCGAGCAGTACTTC
TRBD2,.,TRBV7-2,TRBJ2-7,CASSSWSGGSEQYF,TGTGCCAGCAGTTCTTGGTCGGGGGGAAGCGAGCAGTACTTC
.,.,TRBV11-1,TRBJ2-7,CASSLAWGDSYEQYF,TGTGCCAGCAGCTTAGCGTGGGGTGACAGCTACGAGCAGTACTTC
.,.,TRBV2,TRBJ2-5,CASSEGYSGETQYF,TGTGCCAGCAGTGAGGGATATAGCGGAGAGACCCAGTACTTC
.,.,TRBV28,TRBJ1-4,CASSPTQGLANEKLFF,TGTGCCAGCAGTCCGACCCAGGGGTTAGCTAATGAAAAACTGTTTTTT
TRBD1,.,TRBV18,TRBJ1-1,CASTPGTATEAFF,TGTGCCAGCACCCCCGGGACAGCCACTGAAGCTTTCTTT
TRBD2,.,TRBV2,TRBJ2-3,CASGTSGGIVADTQYF,TGTGCCAGCGGGACTAGCGGGGGGATCGTGGCAGATACGCAGTATTTT
.,.,TRBV27,TRBJ1-5,CASSTIFRGSNQPQHF,TGTGCCAGCAGCACTATTTTCAGGGGTAGCAATCAGCCCCAGCATTTT